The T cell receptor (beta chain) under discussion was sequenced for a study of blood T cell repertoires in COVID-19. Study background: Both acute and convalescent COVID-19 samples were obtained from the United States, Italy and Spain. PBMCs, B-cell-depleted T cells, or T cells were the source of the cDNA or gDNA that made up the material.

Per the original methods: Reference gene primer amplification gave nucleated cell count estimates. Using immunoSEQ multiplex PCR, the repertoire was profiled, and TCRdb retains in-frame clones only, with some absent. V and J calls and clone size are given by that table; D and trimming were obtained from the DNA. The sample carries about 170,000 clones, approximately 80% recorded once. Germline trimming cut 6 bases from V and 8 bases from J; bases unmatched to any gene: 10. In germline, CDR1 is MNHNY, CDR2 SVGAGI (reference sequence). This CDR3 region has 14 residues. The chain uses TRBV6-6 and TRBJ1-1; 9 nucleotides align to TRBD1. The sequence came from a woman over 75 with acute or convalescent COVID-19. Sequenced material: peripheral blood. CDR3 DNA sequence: TGTGCCAGCAGGGGTCGGGACAGGGTCACCGAAGCTTTCTTT. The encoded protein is CASRGRDRVTEAFF.